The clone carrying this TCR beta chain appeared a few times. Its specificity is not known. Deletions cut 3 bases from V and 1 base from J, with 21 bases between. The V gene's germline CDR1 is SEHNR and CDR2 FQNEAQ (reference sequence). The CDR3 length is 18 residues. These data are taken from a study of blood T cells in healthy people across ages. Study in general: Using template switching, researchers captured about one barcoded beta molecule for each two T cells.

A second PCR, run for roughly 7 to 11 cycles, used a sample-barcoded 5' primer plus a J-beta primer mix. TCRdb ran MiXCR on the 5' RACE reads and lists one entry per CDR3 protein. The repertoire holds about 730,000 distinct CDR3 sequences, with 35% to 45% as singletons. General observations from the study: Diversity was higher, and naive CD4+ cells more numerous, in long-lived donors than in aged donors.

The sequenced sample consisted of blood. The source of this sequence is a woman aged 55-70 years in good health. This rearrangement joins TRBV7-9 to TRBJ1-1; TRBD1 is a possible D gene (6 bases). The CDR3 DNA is TGTGCCAGCAGCTTTGACTTTGGGGTAGGGGGACCGAACACTGAAGCTTTCTTT. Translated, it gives CASSFDFGVGGPNTEAFF.